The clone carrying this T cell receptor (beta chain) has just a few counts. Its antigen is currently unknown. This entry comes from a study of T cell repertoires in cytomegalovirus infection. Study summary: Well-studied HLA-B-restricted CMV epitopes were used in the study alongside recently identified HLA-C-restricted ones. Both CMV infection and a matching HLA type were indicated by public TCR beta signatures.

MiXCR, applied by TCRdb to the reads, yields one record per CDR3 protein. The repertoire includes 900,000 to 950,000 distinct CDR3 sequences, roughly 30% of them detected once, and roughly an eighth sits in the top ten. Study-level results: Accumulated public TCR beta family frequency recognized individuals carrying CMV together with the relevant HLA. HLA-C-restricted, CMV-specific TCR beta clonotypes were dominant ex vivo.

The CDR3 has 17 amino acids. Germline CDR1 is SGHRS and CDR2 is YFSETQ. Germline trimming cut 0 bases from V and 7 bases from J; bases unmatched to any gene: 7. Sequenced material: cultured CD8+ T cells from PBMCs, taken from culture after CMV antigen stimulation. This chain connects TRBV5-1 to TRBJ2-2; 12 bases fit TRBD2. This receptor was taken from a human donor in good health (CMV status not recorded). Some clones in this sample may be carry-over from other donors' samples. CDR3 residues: CASSLEVGLAGHGELFF. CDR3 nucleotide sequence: TGCGCCAGCAGCTTGGAAGTTGGACTAGCGGGGCACGGGGAGCTGTTTTTT.